Sequencing of this T cell receptor (beta chain) was carried out in a study of blood T cell repertoires in COVID-19 (dated by TCRdb to the early 2020s). About the investigation overall: Samples from collaborators originated in the United States, Italy and Spain and spanned both the acute and convalescent phases of COVID-19. The prospective study material was composed of cDNA or gDNA derived from T cells, B-cell-depleted T cells, or PBMCs. Deeply sampled blood TCRbeta repertoires from subjects exposed to, actively infected with, or recovered from COVID-19 were included in the dataset. A freely available public database, intended as a resource for researchers studying the immune response to SARS-CoV-2, is where the repertoires were released. Samples came from the ongoing ImmuneRACE study (first 160 participants) plus 1,254 subjects from 6 global collaborators. Sample metadata almost always included a de-identified subject ID, COVID-19 status, age in years and sex. HLA class I and class II types, where available, came from metadata supplied by the sample provider rather than from assay-based typing. Findings and caveats that apply to the study as a whole: The quantity of clinical and demographic metadata differed by source and by participant and was supplied without curation.

The immunoSEQ Assay, a bias-controlled multiplex PCR, was used to amplify TCRbeta CDR3 regions from genomic DNA. The original methods were these. The number of nucleated cells in each sample was estimated from the amplification of reference gene primers within the assay. To quantify the absolute abundance of each unique TCRbeta CDR3 rearrangement, sequence reads were collapsed and filtered. Productive Simpson clonality was computed per sample as the square root of Simpson's diversity index over productive rearrangements. TCRdb took over this immuneACCESS table, retaining in-frame rearrangements with V and J assigned. Such tables are incomplete; in checked studies, under half of the missing clones stem from an unresolved V gene, and the remainder is unexplained. That table supplies the V and J calls and clone size; D and trimming were determined from the DNA. The sample contains about 250,000 clones, approximately 90% of them found a single time. The biggest ten clones account for 8.8% of the sample.

V is pared back by 0 bases and J by 4 bases, with 13 bases lying between the germline termini. CDR1 and CDR2 are drawn from the germline V gene: SGHTA, FQGNSA. The CDR3 sequence holds 15 residues, the cysteine and phenylalanine included. Only CDR3 DNA remains: 45 bases, in frame from the first base. Participants in the prospective study were aged 18 to 89 years, lived in 20 to 25 United States geographic areas, and enrolled through a virtual design. In the prospective study, participants were assigned to cohorts based on the clinical history participants reported in a screening survey and a study questionnaire. ImmuneRACE Cohort 3 recovered participants were defined by two consecutive negative NP/OP PCR tests, healthcare professional clearance, or symptom resolution. In the prospective study, mobile phlebotomists collected whole blood, serum and a nasopharyngeal or oropharyngeal swab from each participant. Participants in the prospective study had the option to provide additional blood draws and questionnaires over a roughly 2-month period. Blood samples from the prospective study were shipped frozen or at room temperature prior to DNA extraction.

Of note for this clone: Its binding antigen is unknown. Per-base qualities were not stored, and no clone one base away is much larger.

The sample was PBMCs or T cells enriched from blood (not recorded which). Rearrangement joined TRBV7-2 to TRBJ2-7, and the D gene may be TRBD2, 6 bases matching. The sequence was collected from a middle-aged man who had recovered from COVID-19. This receptor has the CDR3 CASSLASGSGYEQYF. The DNA is TGTGCCAGCAGCTTAGCCTCGGGGAGCGGGTACGAGCAGTACTTC.